What follows are 24 T cell receptor beta chains derived from one specimen sequenced in a study of blood T cell repertoires in COVID-19. Clones were sequenced by immunoSEQ multiplex PCR, and TCRdb holds only the in-frame ones, with some missing. The data hold about 410,000 clones, with 89% observed a single time. Source material: peripheral blood. The receptors originated from a woman aged 40 to 50 with COVID-19, enrolled during active disease.

V gene TRBV19 combines with J gene TRBJ1-3; D is uncertain. The CDR3 sequence is 16 residues long. Per the germline V gene, CDR1 is LNHDA and CDR2 is SQIVND (reference sequence). Trimming pared 3 bases from V and 0 bases from J, leaving 12 bases between. CDR3: CASSMVRRISGNTIYF. For the CDR3, the DNA is TGTGCCAGTAGTATGGTGCGGCGGATCTCTGGAAACACCATATATTTT.

The J gene is TRBJ1-2, the V gene TRBV28; 9 bases agree with TRBD1. The germline gives CDR1 MDHEN, CDR2 SYDVKM. CDR3 length: 16 residues. V was pared by 5 bases and J by 3 bases, with 10 bases of the junction left unmatched. This chain's CDR3 is CASSVIPGQGDYGYTF. For the CDR3, the DNA is TGTGCCAGCAGTGTAATCCCGGGACAGGGAGACTATGGCTACACCTTC.

The chain employs TRBV3-1 (or the pseudogene TRBV3-2) and TRBJ1-1; a possible D gene is TRBD1 (6 bases). CDR1 and CDR2 from the germline V gene are LGHDT and YNNKEL (reference sequence). There are 18 residues in the CDR3. The V and J ends lost 2 bases and 1 base respectively, with 20 bases between them. The CDR3 sequence: CASSQWDTRGGANTEAFF. The CDR3 DNA reads TGTGCCAGCAGCCAATGGGACACACGCGGGGGGGCGAACACTGAAGCTTTCTTT.

The chain recombines TRBV11-1 with TRBJ2-7; D not certain. Germline CDR1 is SGHAT and CDR2 is FQDESV (reference sequence). The CDR3 extends over 13 amino acids. Trimming shortened V by 6 bases and J by 7 bases, and 16 bases separated the two germline ends. CDR3 sequence: CASSHSPSLEQYF. DNA for the CDR3: TGTGCCAGCAGTCATAGTCCGAGTTTGGAGCAGTACTTC. The variable domain in full, completed from reference TRBV11-1 and TRBJ2-7, reads EAEVAQSPRYKITEKSQAVAFWCDPISGHATLYWYRQILGQGPELLVQFQDESVVDDSQLPKDRFSAERLKGVDSTLKIQPAELGDSAMYLCASSHSPSLEQYFGPGTRLTVT.

A single count supports this clone. V is TRBV4-3 and J is TRBJ2-7; the D gene is possibly TRBD1 (5 bases). CDR3 length equals 15 residues. Germline CDR1 reads LGHNA; CDR2 reads YSLEER. Between the trimmed V and J ends, which lost 0 bases and 0 bases, there was a span of 9 bases. Here the CDR3 reads CASSQEYRNSYEQYF. CDR3 in DNA: TGCGCCAGCAGCCAAGAGTACAGGAACTCCTACGAGCAGTACTTC.

As concerns this clone: Sequence at one end of the junction differs from germline and may be a read error. This chain links TRBV19 with TRBJ2-3, with 8 nucleotides matching TRBD2. Per the germline V gene, CDR1 is LNHDA and CDR2 is SQIVND (reference sequence). This CDR3 comprises 15 residues. CDR3 region: CASSLLAASTNTQYF. The CDR3 DNA reads as TGTGCCAGTAGTCTACTAGCGGCTAGCACAAATACGCAGTATTTT.

This sequence joins TRBV28 and TRBJ1-5; D is unclear. CDR3 length: 15 amino acids. Looked up from germline, CDR1 is MDHEN and CDR2 is SYDVKM. V was clipped by 2 bases and J by 7 bases, with 15 bases between them. CDR3 in amino acids: CASSLRSHTGQPQHF. The CDR3 DNA sequence: TGTGCCAGCAGTTTAAGATCCCACACGGGGCAGCCCCAGCATTTT.

The chain carries TRBV4-3 and TRBJ2-2, with TRBD2 matching over 8 bases. Germline values: CDR1 LGHNA, CDR2 YSLEER. The V segment lost 1 base and the J segment 4 bases; nucleotides outside the gene matches: 11. This CDR3 has 18 residues. The CDR3 region is CASSQGTSSSAGTGELFF. DNA for the CDR3: TGCGCCAGCAGCCAAGGGACTAGCTCCTCGGCGGGCACCGGGGAGCTGTTTTTT.

This chain connects TRBV28 to TRBJ1-2, with 8 nucleotides matching TRBD1. CDR1 and CDR2 from the germline V gene are MDHEN and SYDVKM. V shed 3 bases, J shed 5 bases, and the junction held 17 bases outside the gene matches. The CDR3 is made up of 18 amino acids. Written as DNA, the CDR3 is TGTGCCAGCAGTTTTCCAGGGGGCCTCGGGGTTGGAGGATATGGCTACACCTTC. Translated, it gives CASSFPGGLGVGGYGYTF.

This sequence joins TRBV27 and TRBJ1-2; no reliable D call. The germline V gene encodes CDR1 MNHEY and CDR2 SMNVEV (reference sequence). The CDR3 length is 13 residues. V was trimmed by 2 bases and J by 5 bases, leaving 9 bases between them. The CDR3 DNA reads TGTGCCAGCAGTTTAGTCGGTTCTTATGGCTACACCTTC. Translating it yields CASSLVGSYGYTF.

The rearrangement uses TRBV19 and TRBJ2-5; TRBD2 aligns across 10 bases. CDR3 length equals 16 residues. The V and J ends lost 5 bases and 4 bases, in that order; junction bases with no gene match: 10. Germline V gene lookup returns CDR1 LNHDA and CDR2 SQIVND (reference sequence). In nucleotides, the CDR3 is TGTGCCAGTAGTGCTCGGACTAGCGGAGATAGAGAGACCCAGTACTTC. Its translation: CASSARTSGDRETQYF. Variable domain in full (rest from reference TRBV19 and TRBJ2-5): DGGITQSPKYLFRKEGQNVTLSCEQNLNHDAMYWYRQDPGQGLRLIYYSQIVNDFQKGDIAEGYSVSREKKESFPLTVTSAQKNPTAFYLCASSARTSGDRETQYFGPGTRLLVL.

The CDR3 here is CASSAGRLASYEQYF. The CDR3 DNA follows: TGTGCCAGCAGTGCCGGTCGACTGGCGTCCTACGAGCAGTACTTC. The chain has TRBV2 and TRBJ2-7; D gene uncertain. Germline assignment: CDR1 SNHLY and CDR2 FYNNEI. This CDR3 region has 15 residues. The V end lost 4 bases, the J end lost 1 base, and 14 bases lay between the germline ends. Full variable domain (missing parts from reference TRBV2 and TRBJ2-7): EPEVTQTPSHQVTQMGQEVILRCVPISNHLYFYWYRQILGQKVEFLVSFYNNEISEKSEIFDDQFSVERPDGSNFTLKIRSTKLEDSAMYFCASSAGRLASYEQYFGPGTRLTVT.

This clone was counted once. The chain joins TRBV9 to TRBJ1-1; D remains unclear. The CDR3 is 13 residues long. Trimming cost V 3 bases and J 5 bases, with 11 bases left between them. The germline CDR1 and CDR2 sequences are SGDLS and YYNGEE. The CDR3 is CASSGLSGTEAFF. The DNA for the CDR3 is TGTGCCAGCAGCGGACTATCGGGAACTGAAGCTTTCTTT.

This chain connects TRBV10-3 to TRBJ1-4; 8 bases line up with TRBD1. V lost 8 bases to trimming and J lost 6 bases; unmatched junction nucleotides: 5. This CDR3 has 13 amino acids. CDR1 is ENHRY and CDR2 is SYGVKD in the germline V gene. This CDR3 reads CAIRPGGDEKLFF. The CDR3, as DNA: TGTGCCATCCGCCCAGGGGGCGATGAAAAACTGTTTTTT.

The chain employs TRBV5-4 and TRBJ1-5, with 8 nucleotides matching TRBD1. The junction had 5 bases not matched to a gene; V was cut back by 2 bases and J by 7 bases. CDR1 is SGHNT and CDR2 is YYREEE in the germline V gene (reference sequence). The CDR3 extends over 14 amino acids. The CDR3: CASSFQGARQPQHF. The CDR3 DNA sequence: TGTGCCAGCAGCTTTCAGGGGGCTAGACAGCCCCAGCATTTT.

The V call is TRBV7-8, the J call TRBJ1-1, with 12 bases matching TRBD1. Trimming at V came to 0 bases and at J to 11 bases, leaving 4 bases not matched to a gene. There are 14 residues in the CDR3. Looked up from germline, CDR1 is SGHVS and CDR2 is FQNEAQ. The CDR3 sequence: CASSLAWGQGAAFF. CDR3 DNA sequence: TGTGCCAGCAGCTTAGCGTGGGGACAGGGGGCGGCTTTCTTT.

This clone was detected only a few times. V is TRBV19 and J is TRBJ1-5; 10 bases agree with TRBD1. CDR3 length: 17 residues. Looked up from germline, CDR1 is LNHDA and CDR2 is SQIVND (reference sequence). With V trimmed by 2 bases and J by 2 bases, 6 bases remained unmatched. The CDR3 DNA follows: TGTGCCAGTAGTATATCTACCGGGACAGGGGGCAATCAGCCCCAGCATTTT. The encoded protein is CASSISTGTGGNQPQHF.

This chain links TRBV6-2 or TRBV6-3 with TRBJ1-2, with unresolved D. Trimming removed 6 bases from V and 4 bases from J, with 9 bases in between. This CDR3 contains 12 residues. The germline CDR1 and CDR2 sequences are MNHEY and SVGEGT. The CDR3 region has the DNA TGTGCCAGCAGCCCCCAGTCCTATGGCTACACCTTC. As protein: CASSPQSYGYTF.

This chain uses TRBV25-1 with TRBJ1-3; tentative D call: TRBD1 (6 bases). The CDR3 length is 14 residues. V lost 6 bases, J lost 7 bases, and 16 bases lay in between. Germline V gene sequence: CDR1 MGHDK, CDR2 SYGVNS. The CDR3 here is CASSLPGHENTIYF. As DNA, the CDR3 is TGTGCCAGCAGCCTACCGGGACATGAGAACACCATATATTTT.

The chain joins TRBV4-3 to TRBJ1-3; no definite D call. Trimming took 0 bases from V and 0 from J, leaving 9 bases between them. This CDR3 is built from 16 residues. In germline, CDR1 is LGHNA, CDR2 YSLEER. CDR3 nucleotides: TGCGCCAGCAGCCAAGATATGCGGTTCTCTGGAAACACCATATATTTT. Encoded protein: CASSQDMRFSGNTIYF.

The chain links TRBV7-2 to TRBJ2-3; TRBD1 might be the D (6 bases). Germline-derived CDR1 and CDR2 are SGHTA and FQGNSA. CDR3 size: 15 residues. The germline V and J ends were trimmed by 1 base and 1 base, with 9 bases remaining between them. CDR3 loop: CASSLVWGRTDTQYF. CDR3 coding DNA: TGTGCCAGCAGCTTAGTGTGGGGGCGCACAGATACGCAGTATTTT.

This chain links TRBV10-3 with TRBJ2-5; 9 bases are a match to TRBD1. Germline CDR1 reads ENHRY; CDR2 reads SYGVKD. Unmatched junction bases numbered 11, after V lost 6 bases and J lost 6 bases. This CDR3 spans 15 amino acids. The chain's CDR3 is CAISSGTGFEKTQYF. CDR3 sequence (DNA): TGTGCCATCAGCTCCGGGACAGGGTTTGAGAAGACCCAGTACTTC.

This clone was counted once. The rearrangement uses TRBV7-2 and TRBJ1-2, with D possibly TRBD1 on 6 matching bases. The CDR3 sequence is 14 residues long. Germline lookup yields CDR1 SGHTA and CDR2 FQGNSA. With 2 bases removed from V and 6 bases from J, the gap between germline ends came to 13 bases. CDR3 nucleotides: TGTGCCAGCAGCTTATTCATCAGGGGTAATGGCTACACCTTC. Translated: CASSLFIRGNGYTF.

This clone was seen more than once but under ten times. The chain employs TRBV7-2 and TRBJ2-3; TRBD2 agrees at 9 bases. The CDR3 length is 17 residues. V lost 5 bases to trimming and J lost 7 bases; unmatched junction nucleotides: 16. The V gene's germline CDR1 is SGHTA and CDR2 FQGNSA. The CDR3 loop is CASSSPLGGRAGYTQYF. For the CDR3, the DNA is TGTGCCAGCAGCAGCCCCCTGGGCGGGAGGGCCGGGTATACGCAGTATTTT.